This is a list of T cell receptor beta chains from one sample in a study of cytomegalovirus exposure and HLA in healthy donors. Profiling relied on immunoSEQ multiplex PCR, and the TCRdb table lists in-frame clones only, not all of them. Among approximately 44,000 clones listed, approximately 90% were seen once. Sequenced sample: PBMCs. Every receptor here comes from a woman between 35 and 50 years old in good health and CMV-seropositive. The CDR3 runs from the conserved cysteine through the conserved F or W. The D gene is left open where the match is weak. Size is omitted from some rows. Given values are once, few, many or a class for expanded clones.

D gene	V gene	J gene	clone size	CDR3 DNA	CDR3 protein
TRBD1	TRBV5-1	TRBJ2-1	.	TGCGCCACCGCCAAGGACAGGGGGCATGTTGAGCAGTTCTTC	CATAKDRGHVEQFF
TRBD2	TRBV6-5	TRBJ2-3	few	TGTGCCAGCAGCCGACTAGCTTCAGATACGCAGTATTTT	CASSRLASDTQYF
.	TRBV2	TRBJ2-2	.	TGTGCCAGCAGTTTTCAAACGAACACCGGGGAGCTGTTTTTT	CASSFQTNTGELFF
.	TRBV7-6	TRBJ2-5	.	TGTGCCAGCAGCTACCGACAGCAAGAGACCCAGTACTTC	CASSYRQQETQYF
.	TRBV14	TRBJ1-2	once	TGTGCCAGCAGCCAAGTTTTAGGGGGTGGCTACACCTTC	CASSQVLGGGYTF
TRBD1	TRBV5-4	TRBJ1-2	few	TGTGCCAGCAGCTCAACAGGGGCCTATGGCTACACCTTC	CASSSTGAYGYTF
.	TRBV5-4	TRBJ2-7	.	TGTGCCAGCAGCTTGGTGGCAGGGTCCTACGAGCAGTACTTC	CASSLVAGSYEQYF
TRBD2	TRBV10-3	TRBJ2-3	.	TGTGCCACGGGACAGGGTATGGGACTAGCGGGAGAGCACACAGATACGCAGTATTTT	CATGQGMGLAGEHTDTQYF
.	TRBV19	TRBJ2-2	.	TGTGCCAGTAGTACACCGGGACTCAACACCGGGGAGCTGTTTTTT	CASSTPGLNTGELFF
.	TRBV6-6	TRBJ1-6	.	TGTGCCAGCAGTTACTCGAAGGGACAACATAATTCACCCCTCCACTTT	CASSYSKGQHNSPLHF
.	TRBV25-1	TRBJ1-2	.	TGTGCCAGCAGTGCACGACAGGACCCCAACTATGGCTACACCTTC	CASSARQDPNYGYTF
.	TRBV10-2	TRBJ2-1	.	TGCGCCAGCACGGGGTCACAGATTACACCGAGCTCCTACAATGAGCAGTTCTTC	CASTGSQITPSSYNEQFF
TRBD1	TRBV6-1	TRBJ1-5	.	TGTGCCAGCATTAGGGGACAGCAGACCAATCAGCCCCAGCATTTT	CASIRGQQTNQPQHF
.	TRBV11-2	TRBJ1-1	.	TGTGCCAGCAGCTTAGATACCGCCACTCGAGGGGGAGCTTTCTTT	CASSLDTATRGGAFF
.	TRBV28	TRBJ2-3	.	TGTGCCAGCAGTATAGGAGGAGTGCGGAGTTTAGCATTT	CASSIGGVRSLAF
.	TRBV29-1	TRBJ1-2	.	TGCAGCGTTGGTGGGGAGAAAAACTATGGCTACACCTTC	CSVGGEKNYGYTF
.	TRBV5-4	TRBJ1-1	.	TGTGCCAGCAGCTGGGGGGGTAGGGGTATGAACACTGAAGCTTTCTTT	CASSWGGRGMNTEAFF
TRBD1	TRBV7-9	TRBJ2-2	once	TGTGCCAGCACCACGAGGGGGCGGGAGCTGTTTTTT	CASTTRGRELFF
TRBD1	TRBV2	TRBJ1-3	.	TGTGCCAGCAGTGATCTACAGGGGCTCGGAAACACCATATATTTT	CASSDLQGLGNTIYF
TRBD2	TRBV13	TRBJ2-7	once	TGTGCCAGCAGCTCCCGACTAGCTTACGAGCAGTACTTC	CASSSRLAYEQYF
.	TRBV27	TRBJ2-7	.	TGTGCCAGCAGTTTAAAGGCAGGGCTACTCCCCTACGAGCAGTACTTC	CASSLKAGLLPYEQYF
.	TRBV7-8	TRBJ2-5	.	TGTGCCAGCAGCCCTGGACAGATCCAAGAGACCCAGTACTTC	CASSPGQIQETQYF
TRBD2	TRBV5-1	TRBJ2-5	.	TGCGCCAGCAGCCTGACTAGCGGGGGCGGACGAGAGACCCAGTACTTC	CASSLTSGGGRETQYF
.	TRBV10-1	TRBJ1-1	.	TGCGCCAGCATGGCGGCCATGAACACTGAAGCTTTCTTT	CASMAAMNTEAFF
.	TRBV19	TRBJ1-4	.	TGTGCCAGTAGAGGGGTTGTGGGTGAAAAACTGTTTTTT	CASRGVVGEKLFF
TRBD1	TRBV28	TRBJ1-5	.	TGTGCCAGCGAGTCAGGACAGGTCAATCAGCCCCAGCATTTT	CASESGQVNQPQHF
TRBD1	TRBV5-4	TRBJ1-1	.	TGTGCCAGCAGCGAAGGACAGGGTTTAGACACTGAAGCTTTCTTT	CASSEGQGLDTEAFF
.	TRBV6-4	TRBJ1-6	.	TGTGCCAGCAGTGACTCGGCGGGAAGCGGGCGCTCACCCCTCCACTTT	CASSDSAGSGRSPLHF
.	TRBV19	TRBJ2-1	once	TGTGCCAGTAGTTCTCCCGGGGGTTCCTACAATGAGCAGTTCTTC	CASSSPGGSYNEQFF
.	TRBV19	TRBJ1-6	.	TGTGCCAGTAGTATCCGGGTGAGCGATTCACCCCTCCACTTT	CASSIRVSDSPLHF
.	TRBV7-8	TRBJ2-7	.	TGTGCCAGCAGAGCAGGGATCGAGCAGTACTTC	CASRAGIEQYF
.	TRBV19	TRBJ1-1	few	TGTGCCAGCCGGTCGGGGGGCAGGACTGAAGCTTTCTTT	CASRSGGRTEAFF
.	TRBV7-9	TRBJ2-5	once	TGTGCCAGCAGCTTAGCTTCAGAAGAGACCCAGTACTTC	CASSLASEETQYF
TRBD1	TRBV7-9	TRBJ1-2	.	TGTGCCAGCAGCTCCCTCCACAGGGGGCTCGGCTACACCTTC	CASSSLHRGLGYTF
TRBD1	TRBV18	TRBJ1-2	.	TGTGCCAGCTCCGGCCAAGGAGCGACAGGGTATGGCTACACCTTC	CASSGQGATGYGYTF
.	TRBV18	TRBJ1-1	.	TGTGCCAGCTCACCCATCCAGGACACTGAAGCTTTCTTT	CASSPIQDTEAFF
TRBD1	TRBV28	TRBJ1-5	.	TGTGCCAGCAGCGGGGACAGTCACTATCAGCCCCAGCATTTT	CASSGDSHYQPQHF
TRBD1	TRBV2	TRBJ2-4	few	TGTGCCAGCAGTCGACAGGGGAGTTCCAAAAACATTCAGTACTTC	CASSRQGSSKNIQYF
TRBD2	TRBV27	TRBJ2-7	once	TGTGCCAGCAGTTTCCTAGCGGGAGGGTTCTCCTACGAGCAGTACTTC	CASSFLAGGFSYEQYF
.	TRBV7-9	TRBJ2-7	.	TGTGCCAGCAGCTTAGTACGGACAGACTCCTACGAGCAGTACTTC	CASSLVRTDSYEQYF
.	TRBV28	TRBJ2-6	.	TGTGCCAGCATTGAGGGCGTCTCTGGGGCCAACGTCCTGACTTTC	CASIEGVSGANVLTF